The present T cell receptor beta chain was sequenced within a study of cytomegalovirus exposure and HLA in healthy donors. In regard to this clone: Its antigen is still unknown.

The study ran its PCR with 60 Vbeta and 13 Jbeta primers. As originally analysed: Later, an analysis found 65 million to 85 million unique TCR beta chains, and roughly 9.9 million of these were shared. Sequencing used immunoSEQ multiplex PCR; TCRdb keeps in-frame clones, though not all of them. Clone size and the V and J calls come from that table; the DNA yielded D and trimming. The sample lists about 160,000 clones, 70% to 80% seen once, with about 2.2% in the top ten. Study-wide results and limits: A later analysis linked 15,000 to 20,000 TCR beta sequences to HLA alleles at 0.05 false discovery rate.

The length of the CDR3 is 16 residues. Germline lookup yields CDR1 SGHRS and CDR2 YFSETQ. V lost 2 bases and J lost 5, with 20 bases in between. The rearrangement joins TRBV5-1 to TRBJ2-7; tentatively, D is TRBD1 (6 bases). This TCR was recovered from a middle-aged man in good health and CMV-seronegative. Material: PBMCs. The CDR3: CASSLGFRGGPHEQYF. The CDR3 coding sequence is TGCGCCAGCAGCTTAGGCTTCAGAGGGGGTCCCCACGAGCAGTACTTC.